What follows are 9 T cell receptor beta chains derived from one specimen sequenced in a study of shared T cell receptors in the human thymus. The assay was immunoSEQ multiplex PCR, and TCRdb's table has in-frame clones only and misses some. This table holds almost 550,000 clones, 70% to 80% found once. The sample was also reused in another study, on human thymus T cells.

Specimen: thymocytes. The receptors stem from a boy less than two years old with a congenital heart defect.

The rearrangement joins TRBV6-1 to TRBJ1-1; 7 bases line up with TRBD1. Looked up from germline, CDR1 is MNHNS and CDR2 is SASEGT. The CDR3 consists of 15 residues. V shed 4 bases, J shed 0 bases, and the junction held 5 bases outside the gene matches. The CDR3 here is CASSGRQGLNTEAFF. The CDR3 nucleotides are TGTGCCAGCAGTGGTAGACAGGGATTGAACACTGAAGCTTTCTTT.

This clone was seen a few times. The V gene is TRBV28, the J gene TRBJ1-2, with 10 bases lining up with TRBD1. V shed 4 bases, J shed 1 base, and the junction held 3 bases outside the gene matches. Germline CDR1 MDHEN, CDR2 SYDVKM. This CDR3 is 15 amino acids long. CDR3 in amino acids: CASSSGTGVNYGYTF. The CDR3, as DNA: TGTGCCAGCAGTTCCGGGACAGGGGTTAACTATGGCTACACCTTC.

CDR3 coding DNA: TGTGCCAGCAGCGCATGGTCCCCCGACAGCTACCACTCTGGAAACACCATATATTTT. Residues: CASSAWSPDSYHSGNTIYF. This sequence joins TRBV9 and TRBJ1-3; TRBD1 is a possible D gene (5 bases). V lost 3 bases to trimming and J lost 0 bases, with 22 bases between them. The CDR3 is 19 residues long. Germline CDR1 reads SGDLS; CDR2 reads YYNGEE. Full variable domain (missing parts from reference TRBV9 and TRBJ1-3): DSGVTQTPKHLITATGQRVTLRCSPRSGDLSVYWYQQSLDQGLQFLIQYYNGEERAKGNILERFSAQQFPDLHSELNLSSLELGDSALYFCASSAWSPDSYHSGNTIYFGEGSWLTVV.

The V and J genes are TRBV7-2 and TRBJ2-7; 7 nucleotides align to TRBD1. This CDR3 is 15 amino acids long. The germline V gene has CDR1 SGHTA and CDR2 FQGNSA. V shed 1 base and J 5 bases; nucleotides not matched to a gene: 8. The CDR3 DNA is TGTGCCAGCAGCTTAGGGTTGGACAGGCGGAACGAGCAGTACTTC. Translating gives CASSLGLDRRNEQYF.

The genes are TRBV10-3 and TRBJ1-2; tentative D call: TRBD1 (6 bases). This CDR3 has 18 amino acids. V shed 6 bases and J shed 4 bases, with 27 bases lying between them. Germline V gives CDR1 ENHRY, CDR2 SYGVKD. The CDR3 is CAIRAPSAQGISPYGYTF. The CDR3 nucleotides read TGTGCCATCAGGGCCCCCTCCGCACAGGGTATCTCCCCCTATGGCTACACCTTC.

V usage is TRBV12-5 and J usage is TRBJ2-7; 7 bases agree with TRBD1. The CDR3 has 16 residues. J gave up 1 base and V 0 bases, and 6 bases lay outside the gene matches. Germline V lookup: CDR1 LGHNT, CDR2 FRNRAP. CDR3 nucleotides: TGTGCTAGTGGTTTGGTGAGTGGGACAGTATCCTACGAGCAGTACTTC. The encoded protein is CASGLVSGTVSYEQYF. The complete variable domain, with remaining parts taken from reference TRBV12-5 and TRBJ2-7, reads DARVTQTPRHKVTEMGQEVTMRCQPILGHNTVFWYRQTMMQGLELLAYFRNRAPLDDSGMPKDRFSAEMPDATLATLKIQPSEPRDSAVYFCASGLVSGTVSYEQYFGPGTRLTVT.

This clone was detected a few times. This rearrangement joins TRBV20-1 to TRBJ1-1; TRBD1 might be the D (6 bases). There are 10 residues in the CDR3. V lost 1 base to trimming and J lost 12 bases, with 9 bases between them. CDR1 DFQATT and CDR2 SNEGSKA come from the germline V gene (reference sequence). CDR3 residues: CSARGQEPFF. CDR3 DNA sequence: TGCAGTGCTAGAGGACAGGAACCTTTCTTT.

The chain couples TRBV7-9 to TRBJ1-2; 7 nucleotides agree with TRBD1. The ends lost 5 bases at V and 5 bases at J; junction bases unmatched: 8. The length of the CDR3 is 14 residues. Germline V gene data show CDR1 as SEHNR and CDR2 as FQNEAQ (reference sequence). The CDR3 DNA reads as TGTGCCAGCAGCCCCGGACAGGACCTTTATGGCTACACCTTC. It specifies CASSPGQDLYGYTF.

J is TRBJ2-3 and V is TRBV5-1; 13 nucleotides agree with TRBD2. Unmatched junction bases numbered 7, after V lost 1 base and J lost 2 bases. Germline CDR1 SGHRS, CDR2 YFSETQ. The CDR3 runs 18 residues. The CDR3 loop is CASSLTLAGGNNTDTQYF. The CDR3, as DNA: TGCGCCAGCAGCTTGACACTAGCGGGGGGGAATAACACAGATACGCAGTATTTT.